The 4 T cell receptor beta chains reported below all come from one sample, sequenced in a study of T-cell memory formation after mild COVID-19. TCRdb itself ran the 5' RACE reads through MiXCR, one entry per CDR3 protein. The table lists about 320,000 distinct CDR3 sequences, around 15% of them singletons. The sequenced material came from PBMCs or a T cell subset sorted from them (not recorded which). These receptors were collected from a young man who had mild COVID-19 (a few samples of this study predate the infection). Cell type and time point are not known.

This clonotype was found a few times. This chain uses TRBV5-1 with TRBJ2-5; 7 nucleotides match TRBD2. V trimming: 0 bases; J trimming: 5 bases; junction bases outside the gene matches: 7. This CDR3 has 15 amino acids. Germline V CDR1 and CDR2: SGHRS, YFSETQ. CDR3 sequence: CASSLERGSGETQYF. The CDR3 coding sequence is TGCGCCAGCAGCTTGGAGCGGGGTTCGGGGGAGACCCAGTACTTC.

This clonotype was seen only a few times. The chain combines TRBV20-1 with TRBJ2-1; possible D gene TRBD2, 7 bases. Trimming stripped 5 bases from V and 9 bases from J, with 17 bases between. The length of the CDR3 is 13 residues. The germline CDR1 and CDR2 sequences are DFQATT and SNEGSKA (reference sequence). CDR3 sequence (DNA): TGCAGTGCTGGAAAGGCGGGGGCGAGTGAGCAGTTCTTC. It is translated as CSAGKAGASEQFF.

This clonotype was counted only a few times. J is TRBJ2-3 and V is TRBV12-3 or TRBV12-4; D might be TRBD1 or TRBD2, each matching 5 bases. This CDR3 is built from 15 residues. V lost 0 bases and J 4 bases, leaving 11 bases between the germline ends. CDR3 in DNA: TGTGCCAGCAGTTTAGCGGGACCCTTCCCAGATACGCAGTATTTT. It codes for CASSLAGPFPDTQYF.

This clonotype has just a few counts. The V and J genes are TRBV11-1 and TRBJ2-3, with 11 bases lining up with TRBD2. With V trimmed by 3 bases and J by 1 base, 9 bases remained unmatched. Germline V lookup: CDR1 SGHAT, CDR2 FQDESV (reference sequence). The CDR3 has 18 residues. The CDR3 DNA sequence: TGTGCCAGCAGCTTCTACTCACTAGCGGGGGCCCGCACAGATACGCAGTATTTT. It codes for CASSFYSLAGARTDTQYF.